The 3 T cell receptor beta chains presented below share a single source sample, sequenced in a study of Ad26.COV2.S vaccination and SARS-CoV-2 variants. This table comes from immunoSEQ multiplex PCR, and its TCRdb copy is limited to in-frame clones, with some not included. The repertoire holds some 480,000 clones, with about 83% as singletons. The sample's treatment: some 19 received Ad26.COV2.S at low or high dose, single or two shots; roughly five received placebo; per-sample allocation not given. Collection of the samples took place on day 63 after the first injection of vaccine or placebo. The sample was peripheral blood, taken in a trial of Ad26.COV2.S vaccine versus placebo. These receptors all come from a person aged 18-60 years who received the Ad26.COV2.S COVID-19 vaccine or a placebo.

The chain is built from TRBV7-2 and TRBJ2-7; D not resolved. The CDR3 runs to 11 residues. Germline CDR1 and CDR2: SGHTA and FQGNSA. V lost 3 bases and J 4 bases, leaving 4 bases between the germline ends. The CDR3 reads CASSFWYEQYF. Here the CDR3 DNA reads TGTGCCAGCAGCTTCTGGTACGAGCAGTACTTC.

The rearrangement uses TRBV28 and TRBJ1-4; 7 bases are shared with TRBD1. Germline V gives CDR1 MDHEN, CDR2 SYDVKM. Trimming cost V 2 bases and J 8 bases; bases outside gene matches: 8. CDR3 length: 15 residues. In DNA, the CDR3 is TGTGCCAGCAGTTTAAGGGGGCAGGGTGACGAAAAACTGTTTTTT. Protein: CASSLRGQGDEKLFF.

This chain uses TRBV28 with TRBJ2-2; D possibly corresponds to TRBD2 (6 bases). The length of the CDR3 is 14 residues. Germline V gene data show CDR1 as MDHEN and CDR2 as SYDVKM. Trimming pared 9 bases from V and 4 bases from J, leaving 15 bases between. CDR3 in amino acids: CASLPGLVTGELFF. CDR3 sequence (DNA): TGTGCCAGTCTTCCGGGACTGGTCACCGGGGAGCTGTTTTTT.